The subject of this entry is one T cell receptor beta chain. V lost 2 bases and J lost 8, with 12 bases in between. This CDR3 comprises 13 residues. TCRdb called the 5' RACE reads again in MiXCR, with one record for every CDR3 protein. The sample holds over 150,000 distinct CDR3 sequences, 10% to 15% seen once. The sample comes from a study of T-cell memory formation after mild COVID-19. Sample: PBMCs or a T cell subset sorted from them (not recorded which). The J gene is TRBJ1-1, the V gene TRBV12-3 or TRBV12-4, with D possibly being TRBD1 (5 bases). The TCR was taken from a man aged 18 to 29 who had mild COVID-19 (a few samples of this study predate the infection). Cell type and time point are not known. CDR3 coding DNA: TGTGCCAGCAGTTTAATGCAGGGAGAGGAAGCTTTCTTT. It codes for CASSLMQGEEAFF.